This record concerns one T cell receptor beta chain sequence. Its antigen is not known. The record originates from a study of PD-1 blockade in mismatch repair-deficient tumors. Study summary: Patients had approximately 13 mismatch repair-deficient cancer types and were previously treated and progressing. Study observations and caveats: Tumor-resident clones, often absent from pretreatment blood, expanded after pembrolizumab and then contracted.

Sequencing used immunoSEQ multiplex PCR; TCRdb keeps in-frame clones, though not all of them. The table has 13,000 to 15,000 clones, more than 65% seen once. Germline values: CDR1 SGHTA, CDR2 FQGTGA. The CDR3 covers 17 residues. The V end was cut by 5 bases, the J end by 0 bases, with 18 bases between. Every patient had mismatch repair deficiency by PCR or immunohistochemistry. The sequencing used PBMCs, collected approximately 14 weeks after starting pembrolizumab. The chain recombines TRBV7-3 with TRBJ2-3; a possible D gene is TRBD2 (5 bases). This TCR derives from an adult with mismatch repair-deficient cancer. The CDR3 loop is CASSILNGWTSTDTQYF. For the CDR3, the DNA is TGTGCCAGCAGCATCCTTAACGGGTGGACTAGCACAGATACGCAGTATTTT.